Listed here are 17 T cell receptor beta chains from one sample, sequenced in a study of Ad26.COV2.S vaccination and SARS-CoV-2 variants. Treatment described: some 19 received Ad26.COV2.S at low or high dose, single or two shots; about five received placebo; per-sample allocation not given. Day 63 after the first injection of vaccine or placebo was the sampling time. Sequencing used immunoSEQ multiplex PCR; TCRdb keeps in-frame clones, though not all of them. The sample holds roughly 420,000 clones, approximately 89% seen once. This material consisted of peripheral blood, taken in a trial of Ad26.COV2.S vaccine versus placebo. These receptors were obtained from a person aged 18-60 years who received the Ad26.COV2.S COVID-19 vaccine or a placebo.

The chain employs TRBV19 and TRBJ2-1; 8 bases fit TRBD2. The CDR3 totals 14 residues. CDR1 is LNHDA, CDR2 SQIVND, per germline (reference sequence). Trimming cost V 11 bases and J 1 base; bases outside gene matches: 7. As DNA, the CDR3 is TGTGCCGCGGGGGGCCGACTTTCCTACAATGAGCAGTTCTTC. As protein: CAAGGRLSYNEQFF. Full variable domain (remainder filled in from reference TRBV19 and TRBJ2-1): DGGITQSPKYLFRKEGQNVTLSCEQNLNHDAMYWYRQDPGQGLRLIYYSQIVNDFQKGDIAEGYSVSREKKESFPLTVTSAQKNPTAFYLCAAGGRLSYNEQFFGPGTRLTVL.

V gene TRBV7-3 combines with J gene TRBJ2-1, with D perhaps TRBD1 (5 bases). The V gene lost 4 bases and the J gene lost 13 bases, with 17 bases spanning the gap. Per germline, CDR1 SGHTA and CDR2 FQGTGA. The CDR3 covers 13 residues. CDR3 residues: CASSSSPGFFQFF. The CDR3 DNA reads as TGTGCCAGCAGCTCGTCGCCAGGGTTTTTTCAGTTCTTC.

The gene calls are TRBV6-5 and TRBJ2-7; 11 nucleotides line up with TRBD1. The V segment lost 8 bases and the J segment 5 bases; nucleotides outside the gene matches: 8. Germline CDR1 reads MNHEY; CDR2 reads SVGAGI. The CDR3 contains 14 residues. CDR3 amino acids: CASRTRTGGDEQYV. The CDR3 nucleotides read TGTGCCAGCCGAACCCGGACAGGGGGCGACGAGCAGTACGTC.

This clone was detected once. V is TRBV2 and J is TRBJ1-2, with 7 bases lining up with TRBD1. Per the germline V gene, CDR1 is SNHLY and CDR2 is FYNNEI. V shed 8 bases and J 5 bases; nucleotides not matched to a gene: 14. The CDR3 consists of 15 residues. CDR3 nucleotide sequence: TGTGCCAGCCGGGGGAGGGAGGGGGCAGATTATGGCTACACCTTC. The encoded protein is CASRGREGADYGYTF.

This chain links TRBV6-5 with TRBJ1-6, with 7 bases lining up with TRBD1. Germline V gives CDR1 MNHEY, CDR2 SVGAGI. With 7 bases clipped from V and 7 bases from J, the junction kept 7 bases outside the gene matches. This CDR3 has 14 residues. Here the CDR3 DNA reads TGTGCCAGCAATCGCGGGACAGACAATTCACCCCTCCACTTT. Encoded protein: CASNRGTDNSPLHF.

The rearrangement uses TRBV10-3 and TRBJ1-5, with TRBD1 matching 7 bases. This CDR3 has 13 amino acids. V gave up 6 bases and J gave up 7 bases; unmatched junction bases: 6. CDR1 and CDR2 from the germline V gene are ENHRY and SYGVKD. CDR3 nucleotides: TGTGCCATCAGATTAGACAGGGACCAGCCCCAGCATTTT. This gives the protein CAIRLDRDQPQHF.

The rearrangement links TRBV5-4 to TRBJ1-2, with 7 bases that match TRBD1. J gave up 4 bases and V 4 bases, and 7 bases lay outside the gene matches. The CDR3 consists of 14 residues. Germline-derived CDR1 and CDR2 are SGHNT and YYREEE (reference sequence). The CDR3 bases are TGTGCCAGCAGCGGCGACAGGGTCGGCTATGGCTACACCTTC. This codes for CASSGDRVGYGYTF.

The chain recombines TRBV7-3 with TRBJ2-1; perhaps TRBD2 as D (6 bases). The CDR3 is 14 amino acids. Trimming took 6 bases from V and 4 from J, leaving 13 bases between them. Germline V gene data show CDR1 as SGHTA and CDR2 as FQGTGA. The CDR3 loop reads CASRADGSYNEQFF. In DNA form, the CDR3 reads TGTGCCAGCAGAGCGGACGGGAGTTACAATGAGCAGTTCTTC.

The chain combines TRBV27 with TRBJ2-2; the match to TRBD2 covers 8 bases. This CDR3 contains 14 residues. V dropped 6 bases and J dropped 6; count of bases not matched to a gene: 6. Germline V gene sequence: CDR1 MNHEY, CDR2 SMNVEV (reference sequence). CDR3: CASRSAGDPGELFF. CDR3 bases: TGTGCCAGCAGGTCAGCGGGGGATCCCGGGGAGCTGTTTTTT.

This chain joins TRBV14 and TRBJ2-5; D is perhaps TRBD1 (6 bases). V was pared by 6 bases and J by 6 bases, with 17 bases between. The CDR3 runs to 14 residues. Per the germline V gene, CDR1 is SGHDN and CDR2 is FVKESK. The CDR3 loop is CASRRTHREKTQYF. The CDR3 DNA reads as TGTGCCAGCAGGCGGACCCACAGGGAAAAGACCCAGTACTTC.

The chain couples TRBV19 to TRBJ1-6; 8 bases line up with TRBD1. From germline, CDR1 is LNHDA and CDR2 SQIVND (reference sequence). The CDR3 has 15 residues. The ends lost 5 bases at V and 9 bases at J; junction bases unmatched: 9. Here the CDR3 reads CASSPQDRVISPLHF. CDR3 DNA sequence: TGTGCCAGTAGTCCCCAGGACAGGGTAATTTCACCCCTCCACTTT.

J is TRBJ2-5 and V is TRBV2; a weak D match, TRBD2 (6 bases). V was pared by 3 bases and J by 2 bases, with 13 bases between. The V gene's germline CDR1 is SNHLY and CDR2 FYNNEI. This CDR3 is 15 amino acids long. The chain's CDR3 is CASSDRAGRQETQYF. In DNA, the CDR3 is TGTGCCAGCAGTGATCGGGCGGGGCGACAAGAGACCCAGTACTTC.

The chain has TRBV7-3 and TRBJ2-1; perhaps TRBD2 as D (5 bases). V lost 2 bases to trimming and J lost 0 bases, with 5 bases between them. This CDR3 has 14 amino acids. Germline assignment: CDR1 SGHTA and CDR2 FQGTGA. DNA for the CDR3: TGTGCCAGCAGCTTAGCGGGCTCCTACAATGAGCAGTTCTTC. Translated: CASSLAGSYNEQFF.

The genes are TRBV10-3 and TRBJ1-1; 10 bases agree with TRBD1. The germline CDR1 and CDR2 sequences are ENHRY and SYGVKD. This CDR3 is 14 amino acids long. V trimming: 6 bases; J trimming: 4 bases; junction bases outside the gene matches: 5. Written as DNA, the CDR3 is TGTGCCATCAGGGGACAGGGGACAGGCACTGAAGCTTTCTTT. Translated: CAIRGQGTGTEAFF.

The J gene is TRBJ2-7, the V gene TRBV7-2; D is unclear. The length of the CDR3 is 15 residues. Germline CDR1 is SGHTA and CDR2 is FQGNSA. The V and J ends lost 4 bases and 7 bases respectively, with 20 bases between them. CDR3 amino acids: CASSWERIPLGEQYF. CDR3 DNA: TGTGCCAGCAGCTGGGAACGGATCCCTTTGGGGGAGCAGTACTTC.

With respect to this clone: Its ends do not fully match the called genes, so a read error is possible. CDR3 sequence reads: CATSREVTGPNEKLFF. CDR3 DNA sequence: TGTGCCACCAGCCGAGAGGTGACAGGCCCTAATGAAAAACTGTTTTTT. The J gene is TRBJ1-4, the V gene TRBV15, with D maybe TRBD1 (6 bases). Germline lookup yields CDR1 LNHNV and CDR2 YYDKDF (reference sequence). The CDR3 covers 16 residues.

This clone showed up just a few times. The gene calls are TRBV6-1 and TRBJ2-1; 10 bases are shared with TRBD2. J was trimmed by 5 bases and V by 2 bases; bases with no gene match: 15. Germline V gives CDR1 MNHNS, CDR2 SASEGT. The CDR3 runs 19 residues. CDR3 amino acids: CASSEKRLAGALVHNEQFF. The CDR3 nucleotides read TGTGCCAGCAGTGAAAAGCGCCTAGCGGGAGCGTTGGTCCACAATGAGCAGTTCTTC.